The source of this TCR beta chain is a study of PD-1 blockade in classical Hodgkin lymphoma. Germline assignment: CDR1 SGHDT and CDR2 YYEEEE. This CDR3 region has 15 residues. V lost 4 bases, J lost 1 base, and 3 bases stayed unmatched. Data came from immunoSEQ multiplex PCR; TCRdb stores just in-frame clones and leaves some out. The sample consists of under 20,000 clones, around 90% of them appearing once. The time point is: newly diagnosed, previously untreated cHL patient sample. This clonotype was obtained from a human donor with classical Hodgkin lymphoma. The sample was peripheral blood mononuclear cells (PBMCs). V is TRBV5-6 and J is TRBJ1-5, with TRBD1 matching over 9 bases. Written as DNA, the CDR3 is TGTGCCAGCAGCCCGGGGACAGGGAGCAATCAGCCCCAGCATTTT. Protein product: CASSPGTGSNQPQHF.